This TCR beta chain is drawn from a study of cytomegalovirus exposure and HLA in healthy donors. Study results and caveats: Later analysis associated a missense DCLRE1C variant with TCR beta V- and J-gene trimming.

Points on this clone: Its target is not known.

Germline lookup yields CDR1 SEHNR and CDR2 FQNEAQ (reference sequence). The CDR3 covers 16 residues. V lost 3 bases and J lost 0, with 14 bases in between. Both 60 Vbeta primers and 13 Jbeta primers went into the PCR. The protocol was immunoSEQ multiplex PCR, while the TCRdb copy is restricted to in-frame clones and leaves out a portion. The table shows 95,000 to 150,000 clones, with just under 75% occurring only once. The material sequenced was PBMCs. This chain links TRBV7-9 with TRBJ1-1; weak D call: TRBD1 (5 bases). This TCR was recovered from a man in his 60s in good health and CMV-seropositive. CDR3 nucleotides: TGTGCCAGCAGCTTTCGGGAGGGGCCGATGAACACTGAAGCTTTCTTT. This gives the protein CASSFREGPMNTEAFF.